Listed below are T cell receptor beta chains from one sample, sequenced in a study of technical replicates of blood from a few donors. Measured with immunoSEQ multiplex PCR; TCRdb has only the in-frame clones, and not every one. Found here are about 83,000 clones, 91% of them singletons; the top ten hold around 0.42%. The specimen sequenced was T cells isolated from PBMCs. Receptors were obtained from a human donor in good health. CDR3s include the opening cysteine and the closing phenylalanine or tryptophan.

>TRBV5-1
CASSPGTSGSNEQFF
>TRBV9
CASSVSGSLVGEQYF
>TRBV15
CATSRDGGSGNTIYF
>TRBV6-9
CASTDLTSSYNEQFF
>TRBV18
CASSPRRQGDEQYF
>TRBV5-1
CASSPLRDPVDTEAFF
>TRBV12-5
CASGSPTGTGGDTIYF
>TRBV14
CASSISTMNGYTF
>TRBV7-3
CASSGTSGSGELFF
>TRBV6-1
CASSDRKAFF
>TRBV6-5
CASSKLTIGETQYF
>TRBV7-9
CASSLKLEGAGIYF
>TRBV5-1
CASSPRVAGGSEGYTF
>TRBV7-2
CASSPQQVRVYEQYF
>TRBV7-8
CASSFLGSSPYEQYF
>TRBV30
CAWSNSGNEQYF
>TRBV6-1
CASILLTEPSEAFF
>TRBV19
CASSYGTSTDTQYF
>TRBV6-5
CASSYQRTSTDTQYF
>TRBV5-6
CASRHWLGAQETQYF
>TRBV5-8
CASSITGTLTDTQYF
>TRBV28
CAINLTGGLEAEAFF
>TRBV6-5
CASRPGQYTGELFF
>TRBV30
CAWSVLYKAATNEKLFF
>TRBV2
CAGAKVYNEQFF
>TRBV4-1
CASSLLEGGEQYF
>TRBV21-1
CASSKAKTMTGDNEKLFF
>TRBV5-1
CASSVGTGREKLFF
>TRBV4-2
CASSQEGTSGSGGETQYF
>TRBV27
CASSFRDRNTEAFF
>TRBV30
CAWSVGLAGGEETQYF